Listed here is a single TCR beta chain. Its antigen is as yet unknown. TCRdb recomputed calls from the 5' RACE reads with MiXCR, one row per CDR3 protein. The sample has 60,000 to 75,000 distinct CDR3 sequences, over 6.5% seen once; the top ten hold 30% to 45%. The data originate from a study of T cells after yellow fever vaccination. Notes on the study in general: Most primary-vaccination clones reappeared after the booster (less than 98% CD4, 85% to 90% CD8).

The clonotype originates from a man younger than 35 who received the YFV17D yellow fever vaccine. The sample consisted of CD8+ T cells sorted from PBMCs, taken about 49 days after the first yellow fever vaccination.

As DNA, the CDR3 is TGCGCCAGCAGCCAAGAATATAAAGACTCCTACGAGCAGTACTTC. It is translated as CASSQEYKDSYEQYF. The chain employs TRBV4-3 and TRBJ2-7; no reliable D call. Trimming stripped 0 bases from V and 0 bases from J, with 9 bases between. This CDR3 is built from 15 residues. Germline V CDR1 and CDR2: LGHNA, YSLEER.